This entry lists 8 T cell receptor beta chains sequenced from one sample in a study of blood T cell repertoires in COVID-19. Here immunoSEQ multiplex PCR was the method, and the copy in TCRdb shows in-frame clones only, minus some. The sample contains over 350,000 clones, 75% to 90% of which appear only once. The sequenced sample was peripheral blood. All receptors derive from a woman aged 30 to 39 with acute or convalescent COVID-19.

The chain couples TRBV18 to TRBJ2-1; 8 positions agree with TRBD1. The CDR3 has 14 residues. Germline CDR1 reads KGHSH; CDR2 reads LQKENI. J lost 0 bases, V lost 6 bases, and 1 base had no gene match. CDR3: CASSGTGSYNEQFF. The DNA of the CDR3 is TGTGCCAGCTCCGGGACAGGCTCCTACAATGAGCAGTTCTTC.

Written as DNA, the CDR3 is TGTGCCAGTCGGAAGCGGGTCCCCACAGATACGCAGTATTTT. Translated, it gives CASRKRVPTDTQYF. The J gene is TRBJ2-3, the V gene TRBV6-5, with a possible D match to TRBD2 (6 bases). The V end was cut by 9 bases, the J end by 2 bases, with 15 bases between. Germline lookup yields CDR1 MNHEY and CDR2 SVGAGI. The CDR3 extends over 14 amino acids.

The rearrangement links TRBV5-1 to TRBJ2-7, with TRBD1 as a possible D gene (5 bases). The V gene lost 4 bases and the J gene lost 5 bases, with 13 bases spanning the gap. Germline-derived CDR1 and CDR2 are SGHRS and YFSETQ. The CDR3 has 13 amino acids. The CDR3 sequence: CASSVTATDEQYF. For the CDR3, the DNA is TGCGCCAGCAGCGTGACAGCTACCGACGAGCAGTACTTC.

The chain joins TRBV29-1 to TRBJ1-5, with 10 bases identical to TRBD1. The trim removed 0 bases at V and 0 bases at J, leaving 17 bases unmatched. CDR1 SQVTM and CDR2 ANQGSEA come from the germline V gene. The CDR3 is 21 residues long. The CDR3 region is CSVEDLPPGQGSLYSNQPQHF. CDR3 in DNA: TGCAGCGTTGAAGATCTCCCGCCGGGACAGGGGTCTTTATATAGCAATCAGCCCCAGCATTTT.

This chain links TRBV18 with TRBJ1-1; perhaps TRBD1 as D (5 bases). Trimming took 5 bases from V and 8 from J, leaving 18 bases between them. The CDR3 extends over 14 amino acids. Germline V lookup: CDR1 KGHSH, CDR2 LQKENI. CDR3 in amino acids: CASSLGQGIIEAFF. The CDR3 region has the DNA TGTGCCAGCTCATTAGGACAAGGCATTATCGAAGCTTTCTTT. Full variable domain (missing parts from reference TRBV18 and TRBJ1-1): NAGVMQNPRHLVRRRGQEARLRCSPMKGHSHVYWYRQLPEEGLKFMVYLQKENIIDESGMPKERFSAEFPKEGPSILRIQQVVRGDSAAYFCASSLGQGIIEAFFGQGTRLTVV.

The genes are TRBV4-1 and TRBJ2-2; 11 bases map to TRBD2. This CDR3 has 15 amino acids. J lost 4 bases, V lost 3 bases, and 1 base had no gene match. Germline V gene lookup returns CDR1 MGHRA and CDR2 YSYEKL. The CDR3 bases are TGCGCCAGCAGCCAGGGGACTAGCGGCACCGGGGAGCTGTTTTTT. This codes for CASSQGTSGTGELFF.

This clone was observed once. The chain has TRBV7-9 and TRBJ2-1; a possible D gene is TRBD1 (6 bases). The CDR3 runs to 16 residues. Looked up from germline, CDR1 is SEHNR and CDR2 is FQNEAQ (reference sequence). V lost 5 bases, J lost 6 bases, and 20 bases lay in between. CDR3 sequence reads: CASSASGTFAGNEQFF. In nucleotides, the CDR3 is TGTGCCAGCAGCGCGTCCGGGACATTCGCCGGCAATGAGCAGTTCTTC.

The chain uses TRBV5-1 and TRBJ2-3; TRBD2 is a possible D gene (6 bases). The ends were cut back, 3 bases at V and 1 base at J, with 9 bases in the middle. CDR3 length equals 14 residues. Looked up from germline, CDR1 is SGHRS and CDR2 is YFSETQ. CDR3 protein: CASSWGDGTDTQYF. CDR3 nucleotides: TGCGCCAGCAGCTGGGGGGACGGCACAGATACGCAGTATTTT.